The present TCR beta chain was sequenced within a study of T cell responses to AZD1222 COVID-19 vaccine. Points from the study as a whole: A reported finding is that nearly half of spike-specific TCRs target unmutated variant regions. Spike-specific TCR breadth and depth rose after two AZD1222 doses. In a largely white British group with more females than males, clonal diversity was possibly underestimated.

Germline CDR1 reads LNHNV; CDR2 reads YYDKDF (reference sequence). The CDR3 loop spans 16 amino acids. The V end was cut by 2 bases, the J end by 3 bases, with 14 bases between. Sequencing used immunoSEQ multiplex PCR; TCRdb keeps in-frame clones, though not all of them. This table has under 95,000 clones, approximately 90% appearing once. About this clone itself: Antigen: not known.

Pooling was applied to second doses at about 4 or about 12 weeks. The chain employs TRBV15 and TRBJ1-5; D is possibly TRBD1 (5 bases). The receptor was isolated from an adult who received the AZD1222 COVID-19 vaccine. Sequencing was performed on peripheral blood, taken 28 days after the second AZD1222 dose. CDR3 DNA sequence: TGTGCCACCAGCAGACCTGGGGCCAGAAACAATCAGCCCCAGCATTTT. Its translation: CATSRPGARNNQPQHF. Full variable domain (outside the CDR3, taken from reference TRBV15 and TRBJ1-5): DAMVIQNPRYQVTQFGKPVTLSCSQTLNHNVMYWYQQKSSQAPKLLFHYYDKDFNNEADTPDNFQSRRPNTSFCFLDIRSPGLGDTAMYLCATSRPGARNNQPQHFGDGTRLSIL.